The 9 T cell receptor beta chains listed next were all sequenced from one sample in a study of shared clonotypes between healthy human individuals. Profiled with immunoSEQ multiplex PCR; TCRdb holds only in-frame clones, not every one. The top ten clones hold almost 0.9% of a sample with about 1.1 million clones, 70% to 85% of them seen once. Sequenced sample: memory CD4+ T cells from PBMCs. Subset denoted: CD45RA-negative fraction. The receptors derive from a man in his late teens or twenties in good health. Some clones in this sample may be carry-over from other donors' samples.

The CDR3 protein is CASSRCWWGKTGSYEQYF. The CDR3, as DNA: TGTGCCAGCAGCCGATGCTGGTGGGGGAAGACAGGGAGCTACGAGCAGTACTTC. This rearrangement joins TRBV5-6 to TRBJ2-7, with 7 bases aligning to TRBD1. The CDR3 extends over 18 amino acids. V lost 4 bases, J lost 3 bases, and 19 bases stayed unmatched. The germline gives CDR1 SGHDT, CDR2 YYEEEE.

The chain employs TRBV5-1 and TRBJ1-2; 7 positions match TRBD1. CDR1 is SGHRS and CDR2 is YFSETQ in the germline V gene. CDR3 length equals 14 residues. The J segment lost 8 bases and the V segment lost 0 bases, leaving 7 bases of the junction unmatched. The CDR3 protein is CASSLVGGENGYTF. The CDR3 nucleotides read TGCGCCAGCAGCTTGGTAGGGGGCGAGAACGGCTACACCTTC. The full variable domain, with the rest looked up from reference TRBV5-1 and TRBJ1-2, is KAGVTQTPRYLIKTRGQQVTLSCSPISGHRSVSWYQQTPGQGLQFLFEYFSETQRNKGNFPGRFSGRQFSNSRSEMNVSTLELGDSALYLCASSLVGGENGYTFGSGTRLTVV.

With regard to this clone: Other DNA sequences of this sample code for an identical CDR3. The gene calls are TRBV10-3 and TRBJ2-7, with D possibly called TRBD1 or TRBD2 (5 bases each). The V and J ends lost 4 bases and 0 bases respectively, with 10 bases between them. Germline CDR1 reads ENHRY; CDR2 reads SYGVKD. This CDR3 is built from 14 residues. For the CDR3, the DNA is TGTGCCATCAGTGGGGGGACCAGCTCCTACGAGCAGTACTTC. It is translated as CAISGGTSSYEQYF.

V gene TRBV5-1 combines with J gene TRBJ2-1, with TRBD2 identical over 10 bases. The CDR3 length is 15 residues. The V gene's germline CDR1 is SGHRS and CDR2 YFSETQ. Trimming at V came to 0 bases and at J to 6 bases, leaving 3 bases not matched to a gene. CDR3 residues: CASSLVLAGINEQFF. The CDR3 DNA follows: TGCGCCAGCAGCTTGGTACTAGCGGGGATCAATGAGCAGTTCTTC.

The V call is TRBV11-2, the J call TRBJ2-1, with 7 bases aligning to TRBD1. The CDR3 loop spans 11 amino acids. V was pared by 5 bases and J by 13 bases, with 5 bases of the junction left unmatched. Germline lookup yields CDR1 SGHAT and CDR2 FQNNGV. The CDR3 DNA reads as TGTGCCAGCAGCCAAGGGGGCCCACAGTTCTTC. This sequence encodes CASSQGGPQFF.

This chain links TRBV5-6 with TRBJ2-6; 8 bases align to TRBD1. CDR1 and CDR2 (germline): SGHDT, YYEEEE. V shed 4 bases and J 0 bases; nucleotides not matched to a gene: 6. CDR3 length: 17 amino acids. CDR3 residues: CASSPRTGSSGANVLTF. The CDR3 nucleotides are TGTGCCAGCAGCCCCAGGACAGGGTCCTCTGGGGCCAACGTCCTGACTTTC.

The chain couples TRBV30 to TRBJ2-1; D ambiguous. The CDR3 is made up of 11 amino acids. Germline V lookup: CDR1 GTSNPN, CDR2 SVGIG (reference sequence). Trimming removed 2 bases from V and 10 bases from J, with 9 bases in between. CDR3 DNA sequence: TGTGCCTGGAGTAGAACGCCCGAGCAGTTCTTC. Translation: CAWSRTPEQFF.

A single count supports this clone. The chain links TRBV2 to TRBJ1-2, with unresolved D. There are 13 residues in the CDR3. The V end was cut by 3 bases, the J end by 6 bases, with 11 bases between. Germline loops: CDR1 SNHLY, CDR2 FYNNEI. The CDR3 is CASSDFISDGYTF. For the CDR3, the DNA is TGTGCCAGCAGTGACTTTATCAGCGATGGCTACACCTTC.

CDR3 protein: CAISVDGNTGELFF. The CDR3 nucleotides read TGTGCCATCAGTGTCGACGGGAACACCGGGGAGCTGTTTTTT. The chain has TRBV10-3 and TRBJ2-2, with D uncertain. Germline V CDR1 and CDR2: ENHRY, SYGVKD. The CDR3 length is 14 residues. The V end lost 4 bases, the J end lost 1 base, and 7 bases lay between the germline ends.